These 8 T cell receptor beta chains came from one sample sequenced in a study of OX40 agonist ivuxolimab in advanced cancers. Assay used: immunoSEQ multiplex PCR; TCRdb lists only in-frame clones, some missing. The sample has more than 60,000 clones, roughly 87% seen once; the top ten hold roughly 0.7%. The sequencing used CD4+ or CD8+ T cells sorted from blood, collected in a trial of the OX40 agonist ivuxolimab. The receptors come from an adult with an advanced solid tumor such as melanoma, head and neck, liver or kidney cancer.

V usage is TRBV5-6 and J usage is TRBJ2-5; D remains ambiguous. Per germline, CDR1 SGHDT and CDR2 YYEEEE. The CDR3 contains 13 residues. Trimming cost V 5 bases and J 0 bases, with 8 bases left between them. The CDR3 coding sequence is TGTGCCAGCAGAAACCGCAACCAAGAGACCCAGTACTTC. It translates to CASRNRNQETQYF.

CDR3 residues: CASGLGDTYTYEQYF. Written as DNA, the CDR3 is TGTGCTAGTGGTTTGGGGGACACCTACACCTACGAGCAGTACTTC. The rearrangement uses TRBV12-5 and TRBJ2-7; D perhaps matches TRBD1 (6 bases). Germline CDR1 LGHNT, CDR2 FRNRAP. V lost 1 base and J lost 2, with 12 bases in between. This CDR3 is 15 amino acids long.

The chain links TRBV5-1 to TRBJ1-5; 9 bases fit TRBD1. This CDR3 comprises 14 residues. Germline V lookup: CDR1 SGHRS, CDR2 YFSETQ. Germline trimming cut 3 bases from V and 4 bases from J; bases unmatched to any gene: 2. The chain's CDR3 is CASSWGTGNQPQHF. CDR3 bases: TGCGCCAGCAGCTGGGGGACAGGGAATCAGCCCCAGCATTTT.

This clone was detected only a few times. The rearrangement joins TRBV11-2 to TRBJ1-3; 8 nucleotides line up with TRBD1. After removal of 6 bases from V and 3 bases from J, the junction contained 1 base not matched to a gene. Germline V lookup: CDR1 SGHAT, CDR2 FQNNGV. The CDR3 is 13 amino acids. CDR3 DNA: TGTGCCAGCAGGGACAGGGTTGGAAACACCATATATTTT. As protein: CASRDRVGNTIYF. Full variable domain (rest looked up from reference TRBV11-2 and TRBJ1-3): EAGVAQSPRYKIIEKRQSVAFWCNPISGHATLYWYQQILGQGPKLLIQFQNNGVVDDSQLPKDRFSAERLKGVDSTLKIQPAKLEDSAVYLCASRDRVGNTIYFGEGSWLTVV.

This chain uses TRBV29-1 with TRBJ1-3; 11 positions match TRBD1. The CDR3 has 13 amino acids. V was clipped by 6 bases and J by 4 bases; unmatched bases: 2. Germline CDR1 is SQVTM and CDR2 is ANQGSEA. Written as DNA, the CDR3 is TGCAGCGTGGGACAGGGGGTCGGAAACACCATATATTTT. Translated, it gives CSVGQGVGNTIYF.

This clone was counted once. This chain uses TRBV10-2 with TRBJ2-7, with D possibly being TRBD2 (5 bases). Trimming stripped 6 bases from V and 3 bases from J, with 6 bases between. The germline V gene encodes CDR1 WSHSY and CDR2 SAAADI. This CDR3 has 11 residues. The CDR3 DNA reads TGCGCCAGCAGCGGGGACTACGAGCAGTACTTC. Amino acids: CASSGDYEQYF.

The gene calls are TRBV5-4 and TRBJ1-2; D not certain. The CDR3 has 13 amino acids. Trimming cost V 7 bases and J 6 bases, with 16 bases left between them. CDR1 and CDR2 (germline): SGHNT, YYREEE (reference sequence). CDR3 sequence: CASAAGFTDGYTF. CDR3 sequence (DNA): TGTGCCAGCGCTGCGGGGTTTACGGATGGCTACACCTTC.

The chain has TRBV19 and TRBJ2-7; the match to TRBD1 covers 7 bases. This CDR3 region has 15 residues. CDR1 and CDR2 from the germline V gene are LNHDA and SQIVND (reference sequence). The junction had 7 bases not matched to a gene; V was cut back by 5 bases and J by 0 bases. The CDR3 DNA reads TGTGCCAGTAGTTACAGGGGAGAACCCTCCTACGAGCAGTACTTC. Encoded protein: CASSYRGEPSYEQYF.